The rows below give T cell receptor beta chains drawn from one sample of a study of cytomegalovirus exposure and HLA in healthy donors. The method was immunoSEQ multiplex PCR; TCRdb's version includes in-frame clones alone and lacks a portion of them. The repertoire holds approximately 97,000 clones, with about 93% as singletons. Material: PBMCs. Source of these receptors: a woman aged 30 to 39 in good health and CMV-seropositive. The CDR3 runs from the conserved cysteine through the conserved F or W. The D gene is left open where the match is weak. The size field is filled for only some rows; it gives once, few, many or a size class.

abundance | d_gene | j_gene | v_gene | CDR3nt | CDR3aa
once | TRBD2 | TRBJ2-3 | TRBV4-3 | TGCGCCAGCAGCCAAGTGATTCCGGGCGGAACTAGCGGGAGGAGAGATACGCAGTATTTT | CASSQVIPGGTSGRRDTQYF
NA | TRBD2 | TRBJ2-3 | TRBV15 | TGTGCCACCAGCAGAGGGTCTAGCGGGAGGGCAGATACGCAGTATTTT | CATSRGSSGRADTQYF
NA | TRBD2 | TRBJ2-5 | TRBV5-4 | TGTGCCAGCAAAGACCTAGCTGGCGGGAGCTCAAAGACCCAGTACTTC | CASKDLAGGSSKTQYF
few | NA | TRBJ1-5 | TRBV19 | TGTGCCAGTAGCTTGGGGGGTCAGCCCCAGCATTTT | CASSLGGQPQHF
once | TRBD2 | TRBJ2-5 | TRBV9 | TGTGCCAGCAGTCGTACTAGCGGGAGGTTAAGGGGGTACCAAGAGACCCAGTACTTC | CASSRTSGRLRGYQETQYF
NA | TRBD1 | TRBJ2-7 | TRBV28 | TGTGCCAGCAGTTCTCCGGGACAGGGATTGTCCTACGAGCAGTACTTC | CASSSPGQGLSYEQYF
NA | TRBD1 | TRBJ2-1 | TRBV5-6 | TGTGCCAGCAGCATGACAGGGGGCTCCTACAATGAGCAGTTCTTC | CASSMTGGSYNEQFF
NA | TRBD2 | TRBJ2-5 | TRBV10-3 | TGTGCCATCAGTGATGGGAGGGGAGTCGGGGAGACCCAGTACTTC | CAISDGRGVGETQYF
NA | NA | TRBJ2-2 | TRBV6-5 | TGTGCCAGCAGCCGGACCGGGGAGCTGTTTTTT | CASSRTGELFF
NA | TRBD2 | TRBJ2-2 | TRBV19 | TGTGCCAGTAGTATAGCTAGCGGACACACCGGGGAGCTGTTTTTT | CASSIASGHTGELFF
NA | TRBD1 | TRBJ1-1 | TRBV5-1 | TGCGCCAGCAGCAGGGGACAGGAATACACTGAAGCTTTCTTT | CASSRGQEYTEAFF
NA | NA | TRBJ2-1 | TRBV19 | TGTGCCAGTAGTATTGGGCTCCATGAGCAGTTCTTC | CASSIGLHEQFF
NA | TRBD1 | TRBJ2-1 | TRBV7-9 | TGCGCCAGCAGCCAGGGACAGGAGTACAATGAGCAGTTCTTC | CASSQGQEYNEQFF
NA | NA | TRBJ2-3 | TRBV9 | TGTGCCAGCAGCAAGGTCAGGGGCCCAGATACGCAGTATTTT | CASSKVRGPDTQYF
NA | TRBD2 | TRBJ2-2 | TRBV19 | TGTGCCAGTAGTATATGGGCGGGAGGTACGAACACCGGGGAGCTGTTTTTT | CASSIWAGGTNTGELFF
once | TRBD1 | TRBJ2-5 | TRBV27 | TGTGCCAGCAGTTTAAGGGGGCCTGAGACCCAGTACTTC | CASSLRGPETQYF
NA | TRBD2 | TRBJ2-1 | TRBV10-3 | TGTGCCGTCAGTGAGTTCGGGACTAGCGGCAATGAGCAGTTCTTC | CAVSEFGTSGNEQFF
NA | TRBD1 | TRBJ2-1 | TRBV6-1 | TGTGCCAGCAGTGAACTGTCGGGACAGGGTTACAATGAGCAGTTCTTC | CASSELSGQGYNEQFF
NA | NA | TRBJ1-5 | TRBV6-5 | TGTGCCAGCAGTTCCCCCGGTCAGCCCCAGCATTTT | CASSSPGQPQHF
NA | NA | TRBJ1-1 | TRBV10-3 | TGTGCCATCAGTGAAATGGGGGCTGATAGCACTGAAGCTTTCTTT | CAISEMGADSTEAFF
NA | TRBD1 | TRBJ2-6 | TRBV5-1 | TGCGCCAGCAGCACGGGGACAGGGGTTAGTCGACCTGGGGCCAACGTCCTGACTTTC | CASSTGTGVSRPGANVLTF
NA | NA | TRBJ1-5 | TRBV19 | TGTGCCAGTAGTATTAAGTTGGGGGCGCGGGATCAGCCCCAGCATTTT | CASSIKLGARDQPQHF
NA | NA | TRBJ1-1 | TRBV12-5 | TGTGCTAGTGGGGGAGTCTCGGGCACTGAAGCTTTCTTT | CASGGVSGTEAFF
NA | NA | TRBJ1-2 | TRBV29-1 | TGCAGCGTAGTACAGGGCTCTGGCTACACCTTC | CSVVQGSGYTF
NA | TRBD1 | TRBJ1-5 | TRBV18 | TGTGCCAGCTCAGTCGGGACAGAGAATAGCAATCAGCCCCAGCATTTT | CASSVGTENSNQPQHF
NA | NA | TRBJ1-1 | TRBV4-3 | TGCGCCAGCAGCCAACAGCTCGGACAGATGAGCACTGAAGCTTTCTTT | CASSQQLGQMSTEAFF
few | TRBD2 | TRBJ2-1 | TRBV5-1 | TGCGCCACCGGGAGAGGAGGGTCTAGCGGGATCTACAATGAGCAGTTCTTC | CATGRGGSSGIYNEQFF
NA | TRBD1 | TRBJ2-5 | TRBV5-1 | TGCGCCAGCAGCTTGGTCAGGGGGAACGGTGAGACCCAGTACTTC | CASSLVRGNGETQYF
NA | TRBD2 | TRBJ2-5 | TRBV5-6 | TGTGCCAGCCGTTACGGTAGCGGGAGGGGCGAGCACTTC | CASRYGSGRGEHF
few | TRBD1 | TRBJ1-5 | TRBV6-1 | TGTGCCAGCAGTGAGGAGGGGGCAGGTCAGCCCCAGCATTTT | CASSEEGAGQPQHF
few | NA | TRBJ2-7 | TRBV7-9 | TGTGCCAGCAGCCTACCCGGGGGACTGGGTTACGAGCAGTACTTC | CASSLPGGLGYEQYF
NA | NA | TRBJ2-5 | TRBV27 | TGTGCCAGCAGTTTAAGGGCGGGGCTAGCGGAGACCCAGTACTTC | CASSLRAGLAETQYF
NA | TRBD1 | TRBJ2-7 | TRBV5-5 | TGTGCCAGCAGCATAACCTGGACAGGGCAGCTCTACGAGCAGTACTTC | CASSITWTGQLYEQYF
NA | NA | TRBJ1-5 | TRBV30 | TGTGCCTGGAGCCTTAGACAGCTACATCAGCCCCAGCATTTT | CAWSLRQLHQPQHF
NA | NA | TRBJ1-2 | TRBV5-4 | TGTGCCAGCGGTTCCGGGACTCCGGGCTATGGCTACACCTTC | CASGSGTPGYGYTF
NA | NA | TRBJ2-1 | TRBV25-1 | TGTGCCAGCACGGGGTACAATGAGCAGTTCTTC | CASTGYNEQFF
NA | TRBD1 | TRBJ1-1 | TRBV7-9 | TGTGCCAGCACCAAAGACAGGGGGCGGATGACAAACACTGAAGCTTTCTTT | CASTKDRGRMTNTEAFF